One and the same sample provided the 21 T cell receptor beta chains below, sequenced in a study of molecular identifiers for immune sequencing clone quantification. Each CDR3 protein is one row after TCRdb ran MiXCR on the PCR reads. The sample gives just under 65,000 distinct CDR3 sequences, less than 20% of which show up once; approximately 1.5% is in the top ten. The specimen was naive CD8+ T cells from blood, with Jurkat cell RNA spiked in. Subset: FACS-sorted CD8+CD4-CCR7+CD45RA+ naive T cells. The receptors come from a human donor in good health. Some libraries in this study had Jurkat cell RNA spiked in.

A remark on this clonotype: Since a much larger clone is just one base distant, this may be a read error. Because it lacks the conserved phenylalanine or tryptophan at the end, this CDR3 is likely a read error. The DNA for the CDR3 is TGCAGCGTTGTCGGGAAAAACTACGAGCAGTACTCC. Amino acids: CSVVGKNYEQYS. The chain combines TRBV29-1 with TRBJ2-7; weak D call: TRBD2 (5 bases). Germline values: CDR1 SQVTM, CDR2 ANQGSEA. CDR3 size: 12 residues. Trimming cost V 4 bases and J 3 bases, with 10 bases left between them.

This clonotype was found many times. The V and J genes are TRBV19 and TRBJ2-3; D possibly corresponds to TRBD2 (6 bases). CDR1 and CDR2 from the germline V gene are LNHDA and SQIVND (reference sequence). V was pared by 3 bases and J by 3 bases, with 10 bases between. The CDR3 sequence is 14 residues long. CDR3 sequence: CASSMILATDTQYF. The CDR3 region has the DNA TGTGCCAGTAGTATGATACTAGCAACAGATACGCAGTATTTT. The complete variable domain, with remaining parts taken from reference TRBV19 and TRBJ2-3, reads DGGITQSPKYLFRKEGQNVTLSCEQNLNHDAMYWYRQDPGQGLRLIYYSQIVNDFQKGDIAEGYSVSREKKESFPLTVTSAQKNPTAFYLCASSMILATDTQYFGPGTRLTVL.

The rearrangement joins TRBV7-2 to TRBJ2-7; D is unclear. With 1 base removed from V and 3 bases from J, the gap between germline ends came to 10 bases. The length of the CDR3 is 14 residues. Germline values: CDR1 SGHTA, CDR2 FQGNSA. CDR3 in amino acids: CASSLGVWGYEQYF. DNA of the CDR3: TGTGCCAGCAGCTTAGGGGTTTGGGGCTACGAGCAGTACTTC.

This clonotype was detected many times. The chain is built from TRBV2 and TRBJ2-2; D not resolved. Germline-derived CDR1 and CDR2 are SNHLY and FYNNEI. CDR3 size: 13 residues. V was cut by 5 bases and J by 3 bases, with 7 bases left in between. Here the CDR3 reads CASSPTHTGELFF. CDR3 coding DNA: TGTGCCAGCAGTCCCACCCACACCGGGGAGCTGTTTTTT. The full variable domain, with the rest looked up from reference TRBV2 and TRBJ2-2, is EPEVTQTPSHQVTQMGQEVILRCVPISNHLYFYWYRQILGQKVEFLVSFYNNEISEKSEIFDDQFSVERPDGSNFTLKIRSTKLEDSAMYFCASSPTHTGELFFGEGSRLTVL.

This clonotype was seen repeatedly, ten times or more. The CDR3 reads CASISSGSGTEAFF. DNA of the CDR3: TGTGCCAGCATTTCCTCAGGGTCTGGCACTGAAGCTTTCTTT. This chain connects TRBV27 to TRBJ1-1; D possibly corresponds to TRBD1 (5 bases). V shed 7 bases and J shed 4 bases, with 16 bases lying between them. The CDR3 runs 14 residues. Germline V gene sequence: CDR1 MNHEY, CDR2 SMNVEV (reference sequence).

The CDR3 DNA follows: TGTGCCAGCAGTTATACCGGGACTAGCGGCTACAATGAGCAGTTCTTC. It is translated as CASSYTGTSGYNEQFF. V gene TRBV6-2 or TRBV6-3 combines with J gene TRBJ2-1; 11 nucleotides align to TRBD2. The trim removed 3 bases at V and 3 bases at J, leaving 4 bases unmatched. CDR3 length equals 16 residues. Germline assignment: CDR1 MNHEY and CDR2 SVGEGT.

As to this clonotype: The junction departs from germline at one end; a sequencing error may be responsible. The V and J genes are TRBV6-5 and TRBJ2-7; TRBD2 is a possible D gene (6 bases). CDR1 is MNHEY, CDR2 SVGAGI, per germline. CDR3 length: 13 amino acids. CDR3 in DNA: TGTGCCAGCAGTCACTCGGGACTCTACAAGCAGTACTTC. This encodes CASSHSGLYKQYF.

This clonotype occurred many times. V gene TRBV27 combines with J gene TRBJ2-7; a possible D gene is TRBD2 (6 bases). Germline assignment: CDR1 MNHEY and CDR2 SMNVEV (reference sequence). The CDR3 sequence is 14 residues long. V lost 6 bases to trimming and J lost 3 bases, with 15 bases between them. CDR3 nucleotides: TGTGCCAGCAGCTATATCGGGGGAAACTACGAGCAGTACTTC. Its protein is CASSYIGGNYEQYF.

V gene TRBV7-9 combines with J gene TRBJ2-4; D is uncertain. The V gene's germline CDR1 is SEHNR and CDR2 FQNEAQ (reference sequence). The CDR3 contains 12 residues. V was cut by 3 bases and J by 11 bases, with 11 bases left in between. CDR3 loop: CASSLGVDVQYF. The CDR3, as DNA: TGTGCCAGCAGCTTGGGCGTTGATGTTCAGTACTTC.

A word on this clonotype: This clone may be a read error of a much larger clone one base away. J is TRBJ2-2 and V is TRBV27; perhaps TRBD2 as D (5 bases). V dropped 0 bases and J dropped 7 bases, with 9 bases sitting between them. The CDR3 length is 14 residues. Germline V gene lookup returns CDR1 MNHEY and CDR2 SMNVEV (reference sequence). CDR3 residues: CASSLSGNGGELFF. The DNA of the CDR3 is TGTGCCAGCAGTTTATCCGGGAATGGCGGGGAGCTGTTTTTT.

This clonotype is termed medium-sized (0.01 to 0.1%). The chain carries TRBV6-6 and TRBJ2-3; TRBD2 agrees at 8 bases. Trimming cost V 2 bases and J 3 bases; bases outside gene matches: 4. Per germline, CDR1 MNHNY and CDR2 SVGAGI (reference sequence). The CDR3 contains 15 residues. This CDR3 reads CASSYTSGGTDTQYF. The CDR3 coding sequence is TGTGCCAGCAGTTACACCAGCGGGGGTACAGATACGCAGTATTTT.

Many counts were recorded for this clonotype. The chain combines TRBV6-6 with TRBJ1-5; 8 bases map to TRBD1. The CDR3 extends over 15 amino acids. Germline V gene sequence: CDR1 MNHNY, CDR2 SVGAGI (reference sequence). The trim removed 6 bases at V and 1 base at J, leaving 5 bases unmatched. CDR3 sequence (DNA): TGTGCCAGCAGCATCCGGGACAGGAGCAATCAGCCCCAGCATTTT. Its protein is CASSIRDRSNQPQHF.

Notes on this clonotype: A much larger clone differs by one base, so this may be a read error. V usage is TRBV6-5 and J usage is TRBJ2-2; tentative D call: TRBD2 (5 bases). This CDR3 has 11 residues. In germline, CDR1 is MNHEY, CDR2 SVGAGI. The CDR3 loop reads CASTNTGELLF. The CDR3 coding sequence is TGTGCCAGCACCAATACCGGGGAGCTGCTTTTT.

This chain uses TRBV4-3 with TRBJ2-7, with D perhaps TRBD1 (5 bases). This CDR3 has 15 residues. Deletions cut 0 bases from V and 1 base from J, with 10 bases between. CDR1 is LGHNA and CDR2 is YSLEER in the germline V gene. CDR3 in DNA: TGCGCCAGCAGCCAAGATCGGTCAGGGTCCTACGAGCAGTACTTC. This codes for CASSQDRSGSYEQYF.

The chain recombines TRBV20-1 with TRBJ2-1, with TRBD1 as a possible D gene (5 bases). This CDR3 region has 13 residues. CDR1 DFQATT and CDR2 SNEGSKA come from the germline V gene (reference sequence). Trimming cost V 3 bases and J 5 bases, with 11 bases left between them. This chain's CDR3 is CSASRDSNNEQFF. Here the CDR3 DNA reads TGCAGTGCTAGCCGAGACAGCAACAATGAGCAGTTCTTC.

The chain employs TRBV9 and TRBJ2-5; tentatively, D is TRBD2 (5 bases). The CDR3 runs to 14 residues. Per germline, CDR1 SGDLS and CDR2 YYNGEE. Trimming stripped 3 bases from V and 7 bases from J, with 16 bases between. CDR3 sequence reads: CASSGPGSVGTQYF. The CDR3, as DNA: TGTGCCAGCAGCGGGCCGGGTAGCGTCGGGACCCAGTACTTC.

Many counts were recorded for this clonotype. The rearrangement links TRBV7-9 to TRBJ2-3; TRBD1 aligns across 8 bases. CDR3 length: 15 residues. Looked up from germline, CDR1 is SEHNR and CDR2 is FQNEAQ (reference sequence). Trimming at V came to 5 bases and at J to 5 bases, leaving 9 bases not matched to a gene. CDR3 region: CASSLLRQGKDTQYF. CDR3 coding DNA: TGTGCCAGCAGCCTCCTTCGACAGGGGAAAGATACGCAGTATTTT.

This clonotype came up many times. The genes are TRBV6-2 or TRBV6-3 and TRBJ1-1, with no clear D. Germline-derived CDR1 and CDR2 are MNHEY and SVGEGT. The ends were cut back, 6 bases at V and 6 bases at J, with 17 bases in the middle. The CDR3 length is 14 residues. CDR3 region: CASSDPSWTAEAFF. Written as DNA, the CDR3 is TGTGCCAGCAGCGACCCTTCGTGGACGGCTGAAGCTTTCTTT.

Comments on this clonotype: Sequence at one end of the junction differs from germline and may be a read error. The chain couples TRBV7-2 to TRBJ2-1; 8 bases are a match to TRBD2. The CDR3 is 18 residues long. Looked up from germline, CDR1 is SGHTA and CDR2 is FQGNSA. The CDR3: CVSSRGTSEGREYNEQFF. CDR3 bases: TGTGTCAGCAGCCGTGGGACTAGTGAGGGAAGAGAGTACAATGAGCAGTTCTTC.

About this clonotype: This could be a read error, since a much larger clone is one nucleotide away. The chain couples TRBV4-1 to TRBJ2-7; D possibly corresponds to TRBD2 (6 bases). Per the germline V gene, CDR1 is MGHRA and CDR2 is YSYEKL. The CDR3 has 11 residues. This CDR3 reads CASSQGREQCF. The CDR3 nucleotides read TGCGCCAGCAGCCAAGGTCGGGAGCAGTGCTTC.

This clonotype has at least ten counts. One end of the junction is discordant with germline, which a read error may explain. The DNA for the CDR3 is TGCTCCACCCTCACCGGGATAGAGACCCAGTACTTC. Its protein is CSTLTGIETQYF. This chain links TRBV25-1 with TRBJ2-5; the D gene is possibly TRBD2 (5 bases). Looked up from germline, CDR1 is MGHDK and CDR2 is SYGVNS. There are 12 residues in the CDR3.